These T cell receptor beta chains were read from a single sample in a study of CD8+ T cells in alopecia areata. Clones were sequenced by immunoSEQ multiplex PCR, and TCRdb holds only the in-frame ones, with some missing. This sample has almost 250,000 clones; roughly two thirds occur once, and the top ten carry around 1.2%. Sequencing used CD4+ T cells sorted from blood, obtained at week 0. The source is a human donor with alopecia areata. Each CDR3 is given with its conserved first and last residue. The listing skips clone size in some rows; elsewhere it reads once, few, many or a size class.

cdr3_aa clone_size v_call
CSARNTDTQYF NA TRBV20-1
CSARTGSLYGYTF NA TRBV29-1
CATSRDGKGYNQPQHF few TRBV15
CASSLRSTQRSSYNEQFF few TRBV4-2
CASSRVGPEAFF few TRBV7-9
CSGGTGSYEQYF NA TRBV29-1
CASSPRGPSAQHF NA TRBV6-1
CASSPIKDSPLHF NA TRBV11-2
CASTTGAGYGYTF NA TRBV9
CASSESPGACNQPQHF few TRBV25-1
CSVGQAQETQYF NA TRBV29-1
CSVDFLAGKRETQYF NA TRBV29-1
CAWSVWNSPLHF NA TRBV30
CASSSAGASYNEQFF NA TRBV7-2
CAWKLGGLTEAFF NA TRBV30
CAWSATGIWPQHF few TRBV30
CASSLVGAGRSEKLFF once TRBV5-1
CASSPETGAYEQYF NA TRBV25-1
CASSLVPDGELFF once TRBV7-2
CASSRDQGSYGYTF NA TRBV6-6
CAWSVLGTQYF NA TRBV30
CASSLDRPLTDTQYF NA TRBV5-4
CASSSRDSYSTDTQYF few TRBV13
CASSSGGLTYEQYF NA TRBV5-4
CASSVGDRALPQYF NA TRBV9